These 7 T cell receptor beta chains share one sample of origin, sequenced in a study of blood T cell repertoires in COVID-19. Libraries were prepared by immunoSEQ multiplex PCR; TCRdb keeps only in-frame clonotypes and omits some of them. The data contain hundreds of thousands of clones, 80% to 90% of them singletons. Source material: peripheral blood. These receptors were collected from a woman between 70 and 85 years old with COVID-19, enrolled during active disease.

The chain has TRBV11-2 and TRBJ2-7, with TRBD2 matching 8 bases. The CDR3 is made up of 14 amino acids. CDR1 is SGHAT and CDR2 is FQNNGV in the germline V gene. V trimming: 5 bases; J trimming: 6 bases; junction bases outside the gene matches: 9. CDR3: CASSPSGGPGEQYF. The CDR3 nucleotides are TGTGCCAGCAGCCCGTCGGGAGGGCCTGGCGAGCAGTACTTC. Filled out from reference TRBV11-2 and TRBJ2-7, the complete variable domain reads EAGVAQSPRYKIIEKRQSVAFWCNPISGHATLYWYQQILGQGPKLLIQFQNNGVVDDSQLPKDRFSAERLKGVDSTLKIQPAKLEDSAVYLCASSPSGGPGEQYFGPGTRLTVT.

This clone was seen a few times. This chain links TRBV3-1 (or the pseudogene TRBV3-2) with TRBJ2-1, with TRBD2 matching 8 bases. The CDR3 is made up of 12 amino acids. The germline CDR1 and CDR2 sequences are LGHDT and YNNKEL (reference sequence). V was clipped by 3 bases and J by 10 bases; unmatched bases: 2. Here the CDR3 reads CASSHPGGEQFF. The CDR3 bases are TGTGCCAGCAGCCATCCGGGAGGGGAGCAGTTCTTC.

The CDR3 coding sequence is TGTGCCAGCACCGACAGCGACACTGAAGCTTTCTTT. Amino acid sequence: CASTDSDTEAFF. V and J are TRBV28 and TRBJ1-1; possibly TRBD1 for D (5 bases). The germline gives CDR1 MDHEN, CDR2 SYDVKM. The CDR3 is 12 amino acids. The V and J ends lost 7 bases and 3 bases respectively, with 9 bases between them.

The chain couples TRBV28 to TRBJ2-5; tentatively, D is TRBD1 (6 bases). Per the germline V gene, CDR1 is MDHEN and CDR2 is SYDVKM. With 6 bases removed from V and 6 bases from J, the gap between germline ends came to 20 bases. The CDR3 runs to 15 residues. CDR3 sequence (DNA): TGTGCCAGCAGCTTCCAGCAGCCCAGGGGAAAGACCCAGTACTTC. It specifies CASSFQQPRGKTQYF.

The chain couples TRBV19 to TRBJ1-2, with D tentatively TRBD1 (5 bases). There are 16 residues in the CDR3. Trimming took 3 bases from V and 12 from J, leaving 26 bases between them. Germline V lookup: CDR1 LNHDA, CDR2 SQIVND (reference sequence). The CDR3 is CASSIGQGYGYRRDTF. Here the CDR3 DNA reads TGTGCCAGTAGTATTGGGCAAGGCTATGGCTACAGGAGGGACACCTTC.

This sequence joins TRBV25-1 and TRBJ1-4; D not certain. Germline-derived CDR1 and CDR2 are MGHDK and SYGVNS. The CDR3 totals 14 residues. V lost 8 bases, J lost 8 bases, and 18 bases lay in between. The CDR3 sequence: CASGTWAPGEKLFF. CDR3 in DNA: TGTGCCAGCGGCACGTGGGCACCGGGGGAAAAACTGTTTTTT.

The J gene is TRBJ2-7, the V gene TRBV7-9; 14 nucleotides match TRBD2. The CDR3 length is 16 residues. J was trimmed by 1 base and V by 11 bases; bases with no gene match: 10. Germline CDR1 SEHNR, CDR2 FQNEAQ (reference sequence). This CDR3 is CAAGTSGSKGSYEQYF. In nucleotides, the CDR3 is TGTGCCGCCGGGACTAGCGGGAGTAAGGGGTCCTACGAGCAGTACTTC. The full variable domain, completed using reference TRBV7-9 and TRBJ2-7, is DTGVSQNPRHKITKRGQNVTFRCDPISEHNRLYWYRQTLGQGPEFLTYFQNEAQLEKSRLLSDRFSAERPKGSFSTLEIQRTEQGDSAMYLCAAGTSGSKGSYEQYFGPGTRLTVT.